This T cell receptor beta chain was obtained from a study of blood T cell repertoires in COVID-19. Trimming cost V 5 bases and J 4 bases, with 20 bases left between them. The CDR3 runs to 16 residues. Germline assignment: CDR1 LNHDA and CDR2 SQIVND (reference sequence). Libraries were prepared by immunoSEQ multiplex PCR; TCRdb keeps only in-frame clonotypes and omits some of them. The sample yields tens of thousands of clones, 77% seen once. This sequence joins TRBV19 and TRBJ1-1; a weak D match, TRBD1 (5 bases). Sequencing used peripheral blood. This TCR came from a human donor in a cohort sampled during active COVID-19. CDR3 nucleotide sequence: TGTGCCAGTAGTGGGGACTCTAGGGTCCTGAGCACTGAAGCTTTCTTT. Protein sequence: CASSGDSRVLSTEAFF.